Each of the 11 T cell receptor beta chains below was sequenced from the same sample in a study of blood T cell repertoires in COVID-19. TCRdb keeps only in-frame clones here, not all; method: immunoSEQ multiplex PCR. Of tens of thousands of clones listed, around 86% are singletons. The specimen sequenced was peripheral blood. The receptors shown here come from a man aged 60-69 years with COVID-19, enrolled during active disease.

The DNA of the CDR3 is TGTGCCAGCAGCTCAGGGCCAGAAGCTTTCTTT. Residues: CASSSGPEAFF. The genes are TRBV3-1 (or the pseudogene TRBV3-2) and TRBJ1-1; TRBD1 is a possible D gene (5 bases). The germline V and J ends were trimmed by 5 bases and 8 bases, with 9 bases remaining between them. Germline V lookup: CDR1 LGHDT, CDR2 YNNKEL (reference sequence). The length of the CDR3 is 11 residues.

This rearrangement joins TRBV6-2 or TRBV6-3 to TRBJ2-5; 8 nucleotides agree with TRBD1. Per the germline V gene, CDR1 is MNHEY and CDR2 is SVGEGT. V lost 2 bases and J lost 0; bases outside the gene matches: 8. The CDR3 runs 17 residues. The CDR3 bases are TGTGCCAGCAGTTACCCTCGGACAGGGAGTTACCAAGAGACCCAGTACTTC. Its translation is CASSYPRTGSYQETQYF.

The chain combines TRBV9 with TRBJ1-1, with 7 bases fitting TRBD1. V lost 4 bases and J lost 1; bases outside the gene matches: 4. Germline V gene sequence: CDR1 SGDLS, CDR2 YYNGEE. CDR3 length: 14 residues. The CDR3 sequence is CASSSRDRNTEAFF. CDR3 in DNA: TGTGCCAGCAGCTCCCGGGACAGGAACACTGAAGCTTTCTTT. Filled out from reference TRBV9 and TRBJ1-1, the complete variable domain reads DSGVTQTPKHLITATGQRVTLRCSPRSGDLSVYWYQQSLDQGLQFLIQYYNGEERAKGNILERFSAQQFPDLHSELNLSSLELGDSALYFCASSSRDRNTEAFFGQGTRLTVV.

A note on this clone: Other DNA sequences from this sample encode an identical CDR3 as well. J is TRBJ1-1 and V is TRBV18; D gene unclear. The CDR3 totals 13 residues. Germline values: CDR1 KGHSH, CDR2 LQKENI. The V gene lost 3 bases and the J gene lost 1 base, with 6 bases spanning the gap. The CDR3 nucleotides read TGTGCCAGCTCACCGGGGAGGAACACTGAAGCTTTCTTT. It is translated as CASSPGRNTEAFF.

J is TRBJ1-3 and V is TRBV28, with TRBD1 as a possible D gene (6 bases). This CDR3 region has 16 residues. The germline V gene has CDR1 MDHEN and CDR2 SYDVKM. Trimming cost V 4 bases and J 0 bases, with 13 bases left between them. The CDR3 protein is CASSSGQTDSGNTIYF. Written as DNA, the CDR3 is TGTGCCAGCAGTTCCGGACAGACCGACTCTGGAAACACCATATATTTT.

The V call is TRBV7-2, the J call TRBJ2-6; the D is unclear. V lost 5 bases, J lost 0 bases, and 14 bases lay in between. The germline gives CDR1 SGHTA, CDR2 FQGNSA. This CDR3 region has 17 residues. For the CDR3, the DNA is TGTGCCAGCAGCACTCAGGTCATAATCTCTGGGGCCAACGTCCTGACTTTC. Translating it yields CASSTQVIISGANVLTF.

Here the CDR3 reads CASRKNQGTNEKLFF. CDR3 sequence (DNA): TGCGCCAGCAGGAAGAACCAGGGTACCAATGAAAAACTGTTTTTT. The chain employs TRBV5-1 and TRBJ1-4; possible D gene TRBD1, 5 bases. The CDR3 totals 15 residues. V was clipped by 5 bases and J by 5 bases, with 16 bases between them. In germline, CDR1 is SGHRS, CDR2 YFSETQ.

The chain recombines TRBV19 with TRBJ1-1; TRBD1 might be the D (6 bases). Between the trimmed V and J ends, which lost 3 bases and 7 bases, there was a span of 15 bases. The CDR3 length is 14 residues. From germline, CDR1 is LNHDA and CDR2 SQIVND (reference sequence). Written as DNA, the CDR3 is TGTGCCAGTAGTATGGGATGGGGGCCGAGTGAAGCTTTCTTT. Translated: CASSMGWGPSEAFF.

The chain couples TRBV28 to TRBJ2-1; D uncertain. Germline V gene lookup returns CDR1 MDHEN and CDR2 SYDVKM. Trimming cost V 7 bases and J 0 bases, with 13 bases left between them. This CDR3 has 15 amino acids. As DNA, the CDR3 is TGTGCCAGCACCTCCGTGAGGCGCTCCTACAATGAGCAGTTCTTC. It specifies CASTSVRRSYNEQFF.

The CDR3 DNA reads as TGTGCCAGCAGGGGTGGGCAGGGGGTTGGTGAAAAACTGTTTTTT. It yields the protein CASRGGQGVGEKLFF. The V call is TRBV6-5, the J call TRBJ1-4, with 7 bases fitting TRBD1. CDR1 and CDR2 from the germline V gene are MNHEY and SVGAGI. Unmatched junction bases numbered 11, after V lost 6 bases and J lost 7 bases. The CDR3 sequence is 15 residues long.

This clone appeared once. The gene calls are TRBV9 and TRBJ2-7; 9 bases fit TRBD2. The trim removed 4 bases at V and 0 bases at J, leaving 8 bases unmatched. The CDR3 runs to 16 residues. From germline, CDR1 is SGDLS and CDR2 YYNGEE. CDR3 in DNA: TGTGCCAGCAGCCCCAGCGGGGGGACGAGCTCCTACGAGCAGTACTTC. As protein: CASSPSGGTSSYEQYF.